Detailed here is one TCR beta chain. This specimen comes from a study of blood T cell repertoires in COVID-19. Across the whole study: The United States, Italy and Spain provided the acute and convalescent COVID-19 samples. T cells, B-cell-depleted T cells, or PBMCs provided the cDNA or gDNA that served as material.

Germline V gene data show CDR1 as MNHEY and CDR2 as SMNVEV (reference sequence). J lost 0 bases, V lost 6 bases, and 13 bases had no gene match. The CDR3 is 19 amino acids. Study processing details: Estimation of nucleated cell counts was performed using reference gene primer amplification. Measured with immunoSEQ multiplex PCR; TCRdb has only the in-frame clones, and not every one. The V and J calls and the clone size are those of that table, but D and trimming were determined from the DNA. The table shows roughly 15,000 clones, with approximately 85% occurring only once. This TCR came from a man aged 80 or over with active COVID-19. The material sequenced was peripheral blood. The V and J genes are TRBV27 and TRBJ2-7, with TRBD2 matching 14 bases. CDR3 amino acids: CASRLGTSGSLRGSYEQYF. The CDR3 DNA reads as TGTGCCAGCAGACTAGGGACTAGCGGGAGTTTACGCGGCTCCTACGAGCAGTACTTC.